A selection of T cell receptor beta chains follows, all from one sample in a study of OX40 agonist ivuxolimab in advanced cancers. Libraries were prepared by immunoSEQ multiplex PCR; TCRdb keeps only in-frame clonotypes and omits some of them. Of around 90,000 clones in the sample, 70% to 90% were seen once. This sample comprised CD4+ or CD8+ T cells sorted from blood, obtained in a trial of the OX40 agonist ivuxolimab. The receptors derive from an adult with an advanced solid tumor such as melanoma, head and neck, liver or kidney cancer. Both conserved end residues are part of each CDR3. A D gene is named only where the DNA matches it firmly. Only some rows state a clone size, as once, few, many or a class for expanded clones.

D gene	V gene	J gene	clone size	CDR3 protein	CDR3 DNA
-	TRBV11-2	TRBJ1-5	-	CASSLTKDGQPQHF	TGTGCCAGCAGCCTGACGAAGGATGGTCAGCCCCAGCATTTT
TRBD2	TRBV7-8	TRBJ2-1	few	CASSLGATSRGNEQFF	TGTGCCAGCAGCTTAGGGGCGACTAGCCGGGGAAATGAGCAGTTCTTC
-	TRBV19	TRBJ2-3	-	CASSTRGLRRSSGGTDTQYF	TGTGCCAGTAGTACTAGGGGATTAAGGCGGAGTAGTGGTGGCACAGATACGCAGTATTTT
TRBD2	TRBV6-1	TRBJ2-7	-	CASSVTSGGFSVYEQYF	TGTGCCAGCAGTGTAACTAGCGGGGGATTTTCGGTGTACGAGCAGTACTTC
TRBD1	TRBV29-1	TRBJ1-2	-	CSVQDRGMNYGYTF	TGCAGCGTTCAAGACAGGGGAATGAACTATGGCTACACCTTC
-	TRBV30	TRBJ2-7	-	CAWSVAAGLIYEQYF	TGTGCCTGGAGTGTAGCGGCAGGGCTGATCTACGAGCAGTACTTC
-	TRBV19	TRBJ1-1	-	CASRMTGLNTEAFF	TGTGCCAGTAGGATGACAGGCTTGAACACTGAAGCTTTCTTT
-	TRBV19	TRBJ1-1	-	CASSPTGNTEAFF	TGTGCCAGTAGTCCGACAGGGAACACTGAAGCTTTCTTT
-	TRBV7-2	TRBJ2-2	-	CASSYKLSGELFF	TGTGCCAGCAGCTACAAGTTGTCCGGGGAGCTGTTTTTT
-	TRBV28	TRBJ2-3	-	CASRTQGVGTQYF	TGTGCCAGCAGAACACAGGGAGTTGGTACGCAGTATTTT
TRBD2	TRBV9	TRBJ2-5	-	CASSGGLASETQYF	TGTGCCAGCAGCGGCGGACTAGCCTCAGAGACCCAGTACTTC
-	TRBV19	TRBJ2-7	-	CASSPQGGSGNYEQYF	TGTGCCAGTAGTCCCCAGGGGGGTAGCGGGAACTACGAGCAGTACTTC
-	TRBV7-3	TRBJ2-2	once	CASSLGGTSTTGELFF	TGTGCCAGCAGCTTAGGCGGGACATCTACGACCGGGGAGCTGTTTTTT
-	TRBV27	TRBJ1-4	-	CASSSPNEKLFF	TGTGCCAGCAGTTCCCCTAATGAAAAACTGTTTTTT
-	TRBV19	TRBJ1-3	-	CASGPRRESGNTIYF	TGTGCCAGTGGACCTCGCAGGGAAAGCGGAAACACCATATATTTT
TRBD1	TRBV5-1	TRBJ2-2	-	CASSLTGTGSGTGELFF	TGCGCCAGCAGCTTAACCGGGACAGGGTCGGGCACCGGGGAGCTGTTTTTT
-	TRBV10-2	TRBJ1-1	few	CASSEIGAMNTEAFF	TGCGCCAGCAGTGAGATCGGGGCAATGAACACTGAAGCTTTCTTT
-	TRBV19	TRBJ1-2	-	CASTELGADRFYGYTF	TGTGCCAGTACCGAATTAGGGGCCGACAGATTCTATGGCTACACCTTC
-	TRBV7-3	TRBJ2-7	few	CASSLTQTQESEQYF	TGTGCCAGCAGCTTAACACAGACCCAGGAGTCCGAGCAGTACTTC